This T cell receptor beta chain was sequenced during a study of cytomegalovirus exposure and HLA in healthy donors. This clone occurred once. What it binds is not known. Study findings and constraints: Most subjects had HLA-A and HLA-B alleles reportedly predicted accurately by TCR beta sequences.

Primers for the PCR totalled 60 Vbeta and 13 Jbeta. Using immunoSEQ multiplex PCR, the repertoire was profiled, and TCRdb retains in-frame clones only, with some absent. This sample has about 160,000 clones, with roughly 85% found just once. Per the germline V gene, CDR1 is LNHDA and CDR2 is SQIVND (reference sequence). The CDR3 runs to 14 residues. V was pared by 5 bases and J by 3 bases, with 14 bases between. The J gene is TRBJ2-7, the V gene TRBV19, with D possibly matching TRBD1 (6 bases). Sequenced material: PBMCs. The clonotype comes from a man aged 40-49 years in good health and CMV-seronegative. CDR3 loop: CASSGRDMDYEQYF. The CDR3 coding sequence is TGTGCCAGTAGTGGCCGGGACATGGACTACGAGCAGTACTTC.